This passage covers 29 T cell receptor beta chains from one sample sequenced in a study of CXCR3-negative and CXCR3-positive naive CD8 T cells. 5' RACE with UMI labels generated the TRB cDNA libraries. Following a re-call of the 5' RACE reads, TCRdb has one entry per CDR3 protein and lacks DNA. There are 8,800 or so distinct CDR3 sequences in the sample, with more than 2% held by the top ten. The sample was naive CXCR3- CD8+ T cells from blood. Specified subset: CD45RO-CCR7+CD27+CD95- naive CD8+ T cells lacking CXCR3 (TNR3-). The receptors here all came from a human donor in good health. Some clones in this sample may be carry-over from other donors' samples.

This clonotype is called medium-sized based on its frequency. The gene calls are TRBV4-1 and TRBJ1-1; TCRdb's D call, TRBD1, is unchecked because there is no DNA. CDR1 and CDR2 from the germline V gene are MGHRA and YSYEKL. This CDR3 has 14 residues. CDR3 loop: CASSHVDRSFEAFF.

Its frequency marks this clonotype as medium-sized (0.01 to 0.1%). V usage is TRBV15 and J usage is TRBJ1-1. Germline V CDR1 and CDR2: LNHNV, YYDKDF (reference sequence). The length of the CDR3 is 15 residues. CDR3 in amino acids: CATSRDVNSNTEAFF.

This chain uses TRBV29-1 with TRBJ2-7; TCRdb's D call of TRBD1 is untestable without DNA. Germline V lookup: CDR1 SQVTM, CDR2 ANQGSEA. There are 13 residues in the CDR3. The CDR3 here is CSVVGDHPYEQYF.

The V call is TRBV12-3 or TRBV12-4, the J call TRBJ2-3; TCRdb names TRBD2, which stays unverified in the absence of DNA. The CDR3 is made up of 16 amino acids. CDR3 loop: CASSTIGAGGTDTQYF.

Its frequency marks this clonotype as medium-sized. J is TRBJ1-1 and V is TRBV30. Germline CDR1 is GTSNPN and CDR2 is SVGIG (reference sequence). This CDR3 has 11 amino acids. The CDR3 loop reads CAWSWDTEAFF.

The chain is built from TRBV6-2 or TRBV6-3 and TRBJ2-1; TCRdb's assignment of TRBD1 cannot be checked, as there is no DNA. Germline V gene lookup returns CDR1 MNHEY and CDR2 SVGEGT. The CDR3 has 13 amino acids. The CDR3 spells CASSPNSPVGQFF.

Considering frequency, this clonotype is medium-sized (0.01 to 0.1%). The chain is built from TRBV29-1 and TRBJ2-3. The CDR3 sequence is 13 residues long. Germline V gene lookup returns CDR1 SQVTM and CDR2 ANQGSEA. CDR3 region: CSVEDGYTDTQYF.

The V gene is TRBV5-1, the J gene TRBJ1-3; checking the TCRdb D call of TRBD1 is not possible without DNA. Per germline, CDR1 SGHRS and CDR2 YFSETQ. The CDR3 runs 15 residues. The CDR3 region is CASSPVGTGGNTIYF. Complete variable domain (other parts from reference TRBV5-1 and TRBJ1-3): KAGVTQTPRYLIKTRGQQVTLSCSPISGHRSVSWYQQTPGQGLQFLFEYFSETQRNKGNFPGRFSGRQFSNSRSEMNVSTLELGDSALYLCASSPVGTGGNTIYFGEGSWLTVV.

The chain uses TRBV19 and TRBJ1-5; TCRdb gives TRBD1 as the D gene, but with no DNA this cannot be confirmed. This CDR3 contains 16 residues. The V gene's germline CDR1 is LNHDA and CDR2 SQIVND (reference sequence). Here the CDR3 reads CASSIEAGGSNQPQHF.

V gene TRBV15 combines with J gene TRBJ2-7. Germline values: CDR1 LNHNV, CDR2 YYDKDF (reference sequence). This CDR3 has 14 amino acids. CDR3 residues: CATSRVRGLAEQYF.

The chain is built from TRBV7-8 and TRBJ2-1. The CDR3 is 13 amino acids. Germline V gene data show CDR1 as SGHVS and CDR2 as FQNEAQ. CDR3 loop: CASSLGLTNEQFF.

Judged by frequency, this clonotype is medium-sized. The chain links TRBV3-1 to TRBJ1-1; the D call of TRBD1 rests on TCRdb alone, since no DNA is present to check it. Germline CDR1 and CDR2: LGHDT and YNNKEL (reference sequence). CDR3 length: 14 residues. Here the CDR3 reads CASSLTGLNTEAFF.

The chain carries TRBV12-3 or TRBV12-4 and TRBJ2-5; TCRdb's D call, TRBD1, is unchecked because there is no DNA. This CDR3 has 16 amino acids. This CDR3 reads CASSLTQGQGQETQYF.

This clonotype shows up as medium-sized by frequency. This rearrangement joins TRBV2 to TRBJ2-7; TCRdb proposes TRBD2, but this gene call is untestable without DNA. This CDR3 has 13 residues. The V gene's germline CDR1 is SNHLY and CDR2 FYNNEI. Here the CDR3 reads CASSDDYSYEQYF.

The chain recombines TRBV13 with TRBJ2-7; TCRdb returns TRBD2, unconfirmable since there is no DNA. There are 14 residues in the CDR3. Looked up from germline, CDR1 is PRHDT and CDR2 is FYEKMQ (reference sequence). This CDR3 reads CASSISTSDHEQYF. The full variable domain, with the rest looked up from reference TRBV13 and TRBJ2-7, is AAGVIQSPRHLIKEKRETATLKCYPIPRHDTVYWYQQGPGQDPQFLISFYEKMQSDKGSIPDRFSAQQFSDYHSELNMSSLELGDSALYFCASSISTSDHEQYFGPGTRLTVT.

By frequency, this clonotype is medium-sized (0.01 to 0.1%). The rearrangement links TRBV20-1 to TRBJ1-4; TCRdb outputs TRBD1, but without DNA this stays unchecked. The CDR3 extends over 14 amino acids. CDR1 and CDR2 (germline): DFQATT, SNEGSKA (reference sequence). The CDR3 sequence: CSARDFYEGGKLFF.

This clonotype ranks as medium-sized in terms of frequency. J is TRBJ2-1 and V is TRBV20-1; absent DNA, TCRdb's TRBD1 call cannot be checked. CDR3 length: 15 residues. Germline V lookup: CDR1 DFQATT, CDR2 SNEGSKA (reference sequence). The CDR3 sequence: CSASSGRGPYNEQFF.

This chain uses TRBV7-6 with TRBJ2-1. CDR3 length: 12 amino acids. The germline gives CDR1 SGHVS, CDR2 FNYEAQ. CDR3 residues: CASSLVGDEQFF. The whole variable domain, remainder taken from reference TRBV7-6 and TRBJ2-1, is GAGVSQSPRYKVTKRGQDVALRCDPISGHVSLYWYRQALGQGPEFLTYFNYEAQQDKSGLPNDRFSAERPEGSISTLTIQRTEQRDSAMYRCASSLVGDEQFFGPGTRLTVL.

The chain recombines TRBV5-1 with TRBJ2-1. Per the germline V gene, CDR1 is SGHRS and CDR2 is YFSETQ. The length of the CDR3 is 16 residues. This CDR3 reads CASSWGASSSYNEQFF.

This clonotype counts as medium-sized by frequency. The rearrangement uses TRBV29-1 and TRBJ2-1. The V gene's germline CDR1 is SQVTM and CDR2 ANQGSEA. This CDR3 contains 15 residues. The CDR3 spells CSVVAARSSYNEQFF.

The J gene is TRBJ2-7, the V gene TRBV6-2 or TRBV6-3. Germline V CDR1 and CDR2: MNHEY, SVGEGT. The CDR3 has 15 residues. The CDR3 loop reads CASTSDFSSSYEQYF.

The chain has TRBV2 and TRBJ2-5; TCRdb's assignment of TRBD2 cannot be checked, as there is no DNA. The CDR3 consists of 16 residues. CDR1 is SNHLY and CDR2 is FYNNEI in the germline V gene. The CDR3 spells CASRPHSSGARETQYF.

This clonotype is deemed medium-sized by its frequency. The rearrangement uses TRBV12-3 or TRBV12-4 and TRBJ2-7; TCRdb's D call, TRBD2, is unchecked because there is no DNA. The CDR3 is 13 residues long. The CDR3 protein is CASSPTSTGEQYF.

Judged by frequency, this clonotype is medium-sized. V and J are TRBV10-3 and TRBJ1-1; lacking DNA, the TRBD1 call made by TCRdb goes unchecked. The CDR3 extends over 15 amino acids. Germline loops: CDR1 ENHRY, CDR2 SYGVKD. The CDR3 region is CAISESGGSRTEAFF.

J is TRBJ1-1 and V is TRBV18. CDR3 size: 16 residues. In germline, CDR1 is KGHSH, CDR2 LQKENI. The CDR3 sequence: CASSPPPVEAVTEAFF.

This clonotype is called medium-sized (0.01 to 0.1%) based on its frequency. The chain carries TRBV5-1 and TRBJ1-1; TCRdb proposes TRBD1, but this gene call is untestable without DNA. The germline V gene has CDR1 SGHRS and CDR2 YFSETQ. The CDR3 totals 15 residues. The CDR3 sequence is CASSLQGRGRIEAFF.

Frequency places this clonotype as medium-sized. The chain combines TRBV10-2 with TRBJ2-7; as DNA is missing, the TRBD1 call by TCRdb cannot be tested. The germline CDR1 and CDR2 sequences are WSHSY and SAAADI. CDR3 length: 12 residues. The chain's CDR3 is CASSTGGTALYF.

The chain is built from TRBV30 and TRBJ2-7. The CDR3 is 12 amino acids. Germline CDR1 reads GTSNPN; CDR2 reads SVGIG (reference sequence). CDR3 region: CARDWRAYEQYF.

Its frequency marks this clonotype as medium-sized. J is TRBJ2-5 and V is TRBV29-1. The V gene's germline CDR1 is SQVTM and CDR2 ANQGSEA. This CDR3 has 15 residues. CDR3 protein: CSVEDLAEEQETQYF.